This TCR beta chain is from a study of OX40 agonist ivuxolimab in advanced cancers. TCRdb keeps only in-frame clones here, not all; method: immunoSEQ multiplex PCR. The sample holds roughly 65,000 clones; around 80% are singletons and the top ten take roughly 2.4%. Blood was sampled at baseline, cycle 4 day 1, and cycle 7 day 1. The sample in question was CD4+ or CD8+ T cells sorted from blood, obtained in a trial of the OX40 agonist ivuxolimab. This TCR was sampled from an adult with an advanced solid tumor such as melanoma, head and neck, liver or kidney cancer.

CDR3: CASSTGTYNSPLHF. CDR3 DNA sequence: TGTGCCAGCAGCACAGGGACCTATAATTCACCCCTCCACTTT. The rearrangement links TRBV2 to TRBJ1-6, with D perhaps TRBD1 (6 bases). V shed 6 bases and J shed 2 bases, with 8 bases lying between them. The CDR3 is 14 residues long. From germline, CDR1 is SNHLY and CDR2 FYNNEI.